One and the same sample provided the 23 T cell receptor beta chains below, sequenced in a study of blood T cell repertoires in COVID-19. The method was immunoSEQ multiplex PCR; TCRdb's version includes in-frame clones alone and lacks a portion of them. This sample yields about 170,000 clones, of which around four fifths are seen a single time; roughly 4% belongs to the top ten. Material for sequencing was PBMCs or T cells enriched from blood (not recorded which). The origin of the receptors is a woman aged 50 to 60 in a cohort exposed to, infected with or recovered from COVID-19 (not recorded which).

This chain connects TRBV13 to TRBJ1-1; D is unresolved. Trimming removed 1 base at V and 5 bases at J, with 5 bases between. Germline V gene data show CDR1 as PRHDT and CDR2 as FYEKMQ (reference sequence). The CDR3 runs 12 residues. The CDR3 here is CASSLAQTEAFF. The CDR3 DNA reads TGTGCCAGCAGCTTAGCACAGACTGAAGCTTTCTTT.

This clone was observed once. Written as DNA, the CDR3 is TGTGCCAGCAGCCAAGGGACTAGCGGGAGCGTTGGGGAGACCCAGTACTTC. It translates to CASSQGTSGSVGETQYF. The chain is built from TRBV3-1 (or the pseudogene TRBV3-2) and TRBJ2-5; 13 bases are a match to TRBD2. CDR3 length: 17 amino acids. The V segment lost 1 base and the J segment 5 bases; nucleotides outside the gene matches: 7. Per the germline V gene, CDR1 is LGHDT and CDR2 is YNNKEL (reference sequence).

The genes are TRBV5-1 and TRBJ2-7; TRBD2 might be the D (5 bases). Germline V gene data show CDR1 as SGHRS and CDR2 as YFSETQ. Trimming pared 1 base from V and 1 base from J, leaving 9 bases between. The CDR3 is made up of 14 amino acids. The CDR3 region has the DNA TGCGCCAGCAGCTTGCGGGATAGGTCCTACGAGCAGTACTTC. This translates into CASSLRDRSYEQYF.

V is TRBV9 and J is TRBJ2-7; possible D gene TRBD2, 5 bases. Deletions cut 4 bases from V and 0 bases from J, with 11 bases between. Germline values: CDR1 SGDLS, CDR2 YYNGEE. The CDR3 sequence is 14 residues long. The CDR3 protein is CASSLNDYSYEQYF. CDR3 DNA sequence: TGTGCCAGCAGCCTGAATGACTACTCCTACGAGCAGTACTTC.

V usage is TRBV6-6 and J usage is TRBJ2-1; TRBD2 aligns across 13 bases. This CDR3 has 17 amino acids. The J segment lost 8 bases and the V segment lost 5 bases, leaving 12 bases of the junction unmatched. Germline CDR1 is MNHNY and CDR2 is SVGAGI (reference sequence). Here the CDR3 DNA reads TGTGCCAGCAGTCAGGGGGCCGGACTAGCGGGAGTGTATGAGCAGTTCTTC. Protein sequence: CASSQGAGLAGVYEQFF.

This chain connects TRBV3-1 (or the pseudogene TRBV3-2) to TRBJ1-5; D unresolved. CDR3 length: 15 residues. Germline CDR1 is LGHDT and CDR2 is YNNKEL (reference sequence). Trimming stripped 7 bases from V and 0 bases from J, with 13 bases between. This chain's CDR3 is CASTASVGSNQPQHF. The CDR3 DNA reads TGTGCCAGCACCGCGAGTGTCGGTAGCAATCAGCCCCAGCATTTT.

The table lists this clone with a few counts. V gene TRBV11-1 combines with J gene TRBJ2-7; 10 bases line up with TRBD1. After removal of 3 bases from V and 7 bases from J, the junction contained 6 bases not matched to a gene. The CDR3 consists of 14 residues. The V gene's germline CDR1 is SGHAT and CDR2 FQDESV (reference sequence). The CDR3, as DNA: TGTGCCAGCAGCTTGACAGGGGGCATGCGGGAGCAGTACTTC. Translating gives CASSLTGGMREQYF.

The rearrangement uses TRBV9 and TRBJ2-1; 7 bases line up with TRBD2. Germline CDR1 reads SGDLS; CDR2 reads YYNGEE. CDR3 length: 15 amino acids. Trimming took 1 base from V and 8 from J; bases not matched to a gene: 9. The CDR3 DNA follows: TGTGCCAGCAGCGTAAGCCTAGCGGCCAGATATGAGCAGTTCTTC. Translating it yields CASSVSLAARYEQFF.

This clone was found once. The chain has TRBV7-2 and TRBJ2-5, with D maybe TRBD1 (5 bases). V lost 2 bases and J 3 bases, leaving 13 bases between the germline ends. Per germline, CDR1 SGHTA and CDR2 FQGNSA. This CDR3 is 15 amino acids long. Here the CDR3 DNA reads TGTGCCAGCAGCTTAACAGGAAGGATTAAAGAGACCCAGTACTTC. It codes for CASSLTGRIKETQYF.

CDR3 loop: CASSIVRQGYSNQPQHF. The CDR3 bases are TGTGCCAGTAGTATAGTGCGACAGGGGTATAGCAATCAGCCCCAGCATTTT. The V gene is TRBV19, the J gene TRBJ1-5, with 8 bases lining up with TRBD1. Germline CDR1 LNHDA, CDR2 SQIVND (reference sequence). This CDR3 spans 17 amino acids. V dropped 1 base and J dropped 0; count of bases not matched to a gene: 5.

The CDR3 sequence is CAWTIMTGVNYGYTF. CDR3 bases: TGTGCCTGGACTATTATGACAGGGGTAAACTATGGCTACACCTTC. This chain links TRBV30 with TRBJ1-2; TRBD1 matches at 8 bases. V lost 4 bases to trimming and J lost 2 bases; unmatched junction nucleotides: 9. The CDR3 spans 15 residues. Looked up from germline, CDR1 is GTSNPN and CDR2 is SVGIG (reference sequence).

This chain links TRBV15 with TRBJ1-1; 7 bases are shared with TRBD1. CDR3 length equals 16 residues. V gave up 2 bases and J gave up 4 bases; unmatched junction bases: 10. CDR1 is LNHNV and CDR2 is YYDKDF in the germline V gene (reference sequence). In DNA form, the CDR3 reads TGTGCCACCAGCAGAAAAAACAGGGGCTTCGGCACTGAAGCTTTCTTT. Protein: CATSRKNRGFGTEAFF.

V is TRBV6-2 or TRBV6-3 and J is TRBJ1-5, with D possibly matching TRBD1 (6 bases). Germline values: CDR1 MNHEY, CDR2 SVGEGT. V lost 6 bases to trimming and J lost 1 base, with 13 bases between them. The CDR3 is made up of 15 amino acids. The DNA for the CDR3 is TGTGCCAGCAGCACACCGGGACAAAGCAATCAGCCCCAGCATTTT. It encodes CASSTPGQSNQPQHF.

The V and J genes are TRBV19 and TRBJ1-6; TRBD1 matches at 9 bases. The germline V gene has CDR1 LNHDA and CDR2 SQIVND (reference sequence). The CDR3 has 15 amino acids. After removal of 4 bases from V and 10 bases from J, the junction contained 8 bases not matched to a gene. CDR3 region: CASSTGQGIQSPLHF. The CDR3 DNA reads TGTGCCAGTAGTACGGGACAGGGTATTCAATCACCCCTCCACTTT.

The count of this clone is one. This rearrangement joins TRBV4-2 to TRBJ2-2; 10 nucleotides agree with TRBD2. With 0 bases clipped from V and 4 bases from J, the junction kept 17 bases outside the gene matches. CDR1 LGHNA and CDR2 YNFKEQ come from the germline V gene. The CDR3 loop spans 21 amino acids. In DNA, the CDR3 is TGTGCCAGCAGCCAAGATGTATCTAGCGGGAGAAGGGGTAGGGGCACCGGGGAGCTGTTTTTT. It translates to CASSQDVSSGRRGRGTGELFF.

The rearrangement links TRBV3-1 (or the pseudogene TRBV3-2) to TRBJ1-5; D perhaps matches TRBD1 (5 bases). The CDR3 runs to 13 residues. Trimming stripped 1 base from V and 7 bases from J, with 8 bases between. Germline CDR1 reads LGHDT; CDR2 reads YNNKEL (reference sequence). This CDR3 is CASSQAQGQPQHF. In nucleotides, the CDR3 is TGTGCCAGCAGCCAAGCTCAGGGACAGCCCCAGCATTTT.

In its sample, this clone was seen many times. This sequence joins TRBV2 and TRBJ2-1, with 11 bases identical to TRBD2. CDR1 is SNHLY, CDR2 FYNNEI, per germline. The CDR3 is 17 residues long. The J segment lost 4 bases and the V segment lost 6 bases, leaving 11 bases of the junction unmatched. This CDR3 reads CASREGLAGGQYNEQFF. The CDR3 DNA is TGTGCCAGCAGGGAGGGTTTAGCGGGGGGGCAGTACAATGAGCAGTTCTTC.

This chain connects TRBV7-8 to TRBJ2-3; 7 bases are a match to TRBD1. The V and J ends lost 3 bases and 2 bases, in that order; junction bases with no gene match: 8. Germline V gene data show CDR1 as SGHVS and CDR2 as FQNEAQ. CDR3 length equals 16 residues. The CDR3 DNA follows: TGTGCCAGCAGCTTGAGGGCCGGACAGGCCACAGATACGCAGTATTTT. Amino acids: CASSLRAGQATDTQYF.

The CDR3 reads CASSLGANTEAFF. Written as DNA, the CDR3 is TGTGCCAGCAGCTTAGGGGCGAACACTGAAGCTTTCTTT. The rearrangement uses TRBV11-1 and TRBJ1-1; no clear D. The CDR3 is 13 amino acids. The germline V and J ends were trimmed by 1 base and 1 base, with 4 bases remaining between them. CDR1 and CDR2 (germline): SGHAT, FQDESV (reference sequence).

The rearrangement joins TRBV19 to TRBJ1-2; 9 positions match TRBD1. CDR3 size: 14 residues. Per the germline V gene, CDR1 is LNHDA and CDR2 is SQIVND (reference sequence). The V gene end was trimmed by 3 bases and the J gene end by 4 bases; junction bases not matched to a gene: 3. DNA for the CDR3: TGTGCCAGTAGTATTACAGGGGGCTCCTATGGCTACACCTTC. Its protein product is CASSITGGSYGYTF.

The DNA for the CDR3 is TGCAGCGTTTTTCCTCGAGGGCGAGAAGGTCTTGAAGCTTTCTTT. It encodes CSVFPRGREGLEAFF. The gene calls are TRBV29-1 and TRBJ1-1; D unclear. Germline CDR1 and CDR2: SQVTM and ANQGSEA. There are 15 residues in the CDR3. Deletions cut 5 bases from V and 7 bases from J, with 23 bases between.

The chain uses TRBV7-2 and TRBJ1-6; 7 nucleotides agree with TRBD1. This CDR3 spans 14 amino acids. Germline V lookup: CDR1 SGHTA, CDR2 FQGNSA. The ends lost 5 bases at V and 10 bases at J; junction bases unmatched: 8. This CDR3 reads CASSPRQGSSPLHF. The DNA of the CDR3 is TGTGCCAGCAGCCCCAGACAGGGCAGCTCACCCCTCCACTTT. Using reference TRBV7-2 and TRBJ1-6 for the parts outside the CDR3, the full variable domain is GAGVSQSPSNKVTEKGKDVELRCDPISGHTALYWYRQSLGQGLEFLIYFQGNSAPDKSGLPSDRFSAERTGGSVSTLTIQRTQQEDSAVYLCASSPRQGSSPLHFGNGTRLTVT.

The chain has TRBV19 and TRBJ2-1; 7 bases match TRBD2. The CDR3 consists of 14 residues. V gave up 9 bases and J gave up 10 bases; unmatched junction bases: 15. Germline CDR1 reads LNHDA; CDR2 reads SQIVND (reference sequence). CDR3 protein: CASMGVAGKYEQFF. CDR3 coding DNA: TGTGCCAGCATGGGGGTAGCGGGTAAATACGAGCAGTTCTTC.